This note documents a single T cell receptor beta chain sequence. What it recognizes is unknown. The data are from a study of shared clonotypes between healthy human individuals. Study-level background: With ages of 18 to 49, the donors were two women and three men.

Study results and caveats: Specimens sampled were limited to blood, with tissue repertoires likely differing.

Evenly divided among several immunoSEQ plates was the genomic DNA of each subset. Profiled with immunoSEQ multiplex PCR; TCRdb holds only in-frame clones, not every one. Here the sample spans 400,000 to 600,000 clones, roughly 77% being singletons. The TCR originated in a woman aged 40 to 55 in good health. Some clones in this sample may be carry-over from other donors' samples. Sample: PBMCs.

The DNA of the CDR3 is TGTGCCAGCAGCTCTACGGGTGGGCAGACCCAGTACTTC. Translation gives CASSSTGGQTQYF. This chain connects TRBV7-9 to TRBJ2-5; D is uncertain. Trimming took off 4 bases at V and 6 bases at J, with 12 bases between the two ends. Germline V gene sequence: CDR1 SEHNR, CDR2 FQNEAQ (reference sequence). The CDR3 runs 13 residues.